The following is a TCR beta chain sequence with its context. The assay was immunoSEQ multiplex PCR, and TCRdb's table has in-frame clones only and misses some. Found here are tens of thousands of clones, around 87% of them singletons; the top ten hold around 18%. These data are taken from a study of control samples from healthy donors and cancer patients. This CDR3 has 15 amino acids. V lost 5 bases, J lost 5 bases, and 6 bases stayed unmatched. Germline CDR1 reads LGHDT; CDR2 reads YNNKEL (reference sequence). The chain is built from TRBV3-1 (or the pseudogene TRBV3-2) and TRBJ2-3, with TRBD2 matching over 11 bases. The sequence derives from a man aged 50-59 years in good health. Sequences were obtained from blood. CDR3 residues: CASSSSGGRKDTQYF. CDR3 sequence (DNA): TGTGCCAGCAGCTCTAGCGGGGGGAGGAAAGATACGCAGTATTTT.